The 2 T cell receptor beta chains below were found in one sample sequenced in a study of blood T cell repertoires in COVID-19. The protocol was immunoSEQ multiplex PCR, while the TCRdb copy is restricted to in-frame clones and leaves out a portion. This table has a few hundred thousand clones, roughly nine tenths appearing once. Specimen: PBMCs or T cells enriched from blood (not recorded which). The source of these receptors is a human donor in a cohort exposed to, infected with or recovered from COVID-19 (not recorded which). The donor label of this sample is uncertain.

The J gene is TRBJ1-1, the V gene TRBV6-6; tentatively, D is TRBD1 (5 bases). Trimming pared 0 bases from V and 5 bases from J, leaving 13 bases between. CDR1 and CDR2 from the germline V gene are MNHNY and SVGAGI (reference sequence). This CDR3 has 15 residues. CDR3 DNA: TGTGCCAGCAGTTACTCACGGGGGACCAGGACTGAAGCTTTCTTT. The encoded protein is CASSYSRGTRTEAFF.

The chain couples TRBV15 to TRBJ1-1; D unresolved. This CDR3 is 14 amino acids long. Germline V CDR1 and CDR2: LNHNV, YYDKDF (reference sequence). Trimming removed 2 bases from V and 6 bases from J, with 13 bases in between. The chain's CDR3 is CATSRLLEGAEAFF. In DNA, the CDR3 is TGTGCCACCAGCAGACTCCTGGAGGGCGCTGAAGCTTTCTTT.